A single T cell receptor beta chain is shown here with its context. This entry comes from a study of shared clonotypes between healthy human individuals. Data came from immunoSEQ multiplex PCR; TCRdb stores just in-frame clones and leaves some out. The sample carries around 2,000,000 clones, roughly 95% recorded once. The ends lost 5 bases at V and 5 bases at J; junction bases unmatched: 14. The length of the CDR3 is 17 residues. Germline lookup yields CDR1 SGHTA and CDR2 FQGNSA. This chain connects TRBV7-2 to TRBJ2-5, with 10 positions matching TRBD2. This TCR was recovered from a man aged 18 to 35 in good health. Sequencing was carried out using naive CD4+ T cells sorted from blood. As for subset: CD45RA+ positively selected. The CDR3 DNA is TGTGCCAGCAGCCCCCGGGGGCTAGCGGGAGATCGTGAGACCCAGTACTTC. Translation gives CASSPRGLAGDRETQYF.